A selection of T cell receptor beta chains follows, all from one sample in a study of technical replicates of blood from several donors. This table comes from immunoSEQ multiplex PCR, and its TCRdb copy is limited to in-frame clones, with some not included. The sample consists of some 8,000 clones, 85% to 90% of them appearing once. Sequenced input: PBMCs. The source is a human donor in good health. CDR3s include the opening cysteine and the closing phenylalanine or tryptophan. D genes are given only for firm matches. Clone size is stated in some rows and not others, as once, few, many or a class when expanded.

d_call,j_call,v_call,clone_size,cdr3_length,cdr3_nt,cdr3_aa
TRBD1,TRBJ2-7,TRBV4-2,.,15,TGTGCCAGCAGCCAAGCGGGACAGGGAAACTACGAGCAGTACTTC,CASSQAGQGNYEQYF
TRBD2,TRBJ2-5,TRBV5-6,.,14,TGTGCCAGCAGCTCGGGACTAGCGCTAGAGACCCAGTACTTC,CASSSGLALETQYF
.,TRBJ2-2,TRBV12-5,.,13,TGTGCTAGTGGTTTGCTAGGGGCCGGGGAGCTGTTTTTT,CASGLLGAGELFF
.,TRBJ2-7,TRBV30,.,17,TGTGCCTGGGCGTCCCGAATAAGCGTACGTAAGTCCTACGAGCAGTACTTC,CAWASRISVRKSYEQYF
.,TRBJ2-3,TRBV5-4,.,14,TGTGCCAGCAGCGCCGGGGTCACCACAGATACGCAGTATTTT,CASSAGVTTDTQYF
.,TRBJ2-5,TRBV5-8,few,14,TGTGCCAGCAGCTCCCCTGCAGGGAAAGAGACCCAGTACTTC,CASSSPAGKETQYF
.,TRBJ2-1,TRBV20-1,.,11,TGCGGGGGCCGGACCTACAATGAGCAGTTCTTC,CGGRTYNEQFF
TRBD1,TRBJ1-2,TRBV6-5,.,13,TGTGCCAGCAGCTCGGGACAGCACTATGGCTACACCTTC,CASSSGQHYGYTF
TRBD2,TRBJ2-3,TRBV11-3,once,19,TGTGCCAGCAGCCCCCCTCTAGCGGGAGGGCCATCTTACACAGATACGCAGTATTTT,CASSPPLAGGPSYTDTQYF
TRBD1,TRBJ2-7,TRBV29-1,.,16,TGCAGCGTAGCGCGACAACCGGGACAGGGGAGAGGGGAGCAGTACTTC,CSVARQPGQGRGEQYF
.,TRBJ2-6,TRBV2,.,16,TGTGCCAGCAGTGAGGAGGGGCTGAGTGGGGCCAACGTCCTGACTTTC,CASSEEGLSGANVLTF
TRBD2,TRBJ2-3,TRBV9,.,16,TGTGCCAGCAGCGTAGATCTAGCGGCAGGCACAGATACGCAGTATTTT,CASSVDLAAGTDTQYF
TRBD1,TRBJ2-7,TRBV6-6,.,12,TGTGCCAGCAGGAGCCAGGGGGTCGAGCAGTACTTC,CASRSQGVEQYF
.,TRBJ2-1,TRBV6-6,.,13,TGTGCCAGCAGTTACCTACCCAACAATGAGCAGTTCTTC,CASSYLPNNEQFF
.,TRBJ1-1,TRBV25-1,.,15,TGTGCCAGCAGTGAATCAGGGTCAGGGAACACTGAAGCTTTCTTT,CASSESGSGNTEAFF
TRBD1,TRBJ2-3,TRBV29-1,once,13,TGCAGCGTTGTGAAGGGGGCCACAGATACGCAGTATTTT,CSVVKGATDTQYF
.,TRBJ2-1,TRBV6-4,.,13,TGTGCCAGCAGTGACCGGGACAACAATGAGCAGTTCTTC,CASSDRDNNEQFF
TRBD2,TRBJ2-2,TRBV5-1,.,15,TGCGCCAGCAGCTTTAGCGGGATGACCACCGGGGAGCTGTTTTTT,CASSFSGMTTGELFF
TRBD1,TRBJ1-2,TRBV27,.,13,TGTGCCAGCAGTTCGGGACAGGGCGATGGCTACACCTTC,CASSSGQGDGYTF
.,TRBJ2-3,TRBV2,.,12,TGTGCCAGCACCCAGATCCGCGGGACGCAGTATTTT,CASTQIRGTQYF
.,TRBJ2-5,TRBV6-5,.,13,TGTGCCAGCAGTTACATAGTGCAAGAGACCCAGTACTTC,CASSYIVQETQYF
TRBD2,TRBJ2-1,TRBV6-1,.,16,TGTGCCAGCAGTGCTGCTAGCGGGAGGGCGGGGGATGAGCAGTTCTTC,CASSAASGRAGDEQFF
.,TRBJ2-3,TRBV5-1,.,16,TGCGCCAGCAGCTTGGTACAGACAGATCAGGGGGGTACGCAGTATTTT,CASSLVQTDQGGTQYF
TRBD1,TRBJ2-7,TRBV18,.,13,TGTGCCAGCAGCACAGGGGACGGTAGGGAGCAGTACTTC,CASSTGDGREQYF
.,TRBJ2-5,TRBV6-5,.,15,TGTGCCAGCAGTTACTTTGCAGGGTTGGAAGAGACCCAGTACTTC,CASSYFAGLEETQYF
.,TRBJ1-1,TRBV18,.,13,TGTGCCAGCTCAGAAACAGCTAACACTGAAGCTTTCTTT,CASSETANTEAFF
.,TRBJ2-3,TRBV5-1,once,15,TGCGCCAGCAGCCCGGCGGTTGGTACCACAGATACGCAGTATTTT,CASSPAVGTTDTQYF
TRBD1,TRBJ2-6,TRBV5-1,.,18,TGCGCCAGCAGCTTGGCCGGGACAGGGGGGTCTGGGGCCAACGTCCTGACTTTC,CASSLAGTGGSGANVLTF
TRBD1,TRBJ1-5,TRBV18,once,15,TGTGCCAGCTCAGAAGGACAGGTTAGCAATCAGCCCCAGCATTTT,CASSEGQVSNQPQHF
.,TRBJ1-5,TRBV6-1,.,15,TGTGCCAGCAGGGAATTTACAGCGGTCAATCAGCCCCAGCATTTT,CASREFTAVNQPQHF
.,TRBJ1-1,TRBV30,.,14,TGTGCCTGGACACCCGACAGTCATGGCACTGAAGCTTTCTTT,CAWTPDSHGTEAFF
TRBD1,TRBJ2-7,TRBV30,.,14,TGTGCCTGGAGTGTACGAGACAGGGGCTACGAGCAGTACTTC,CAWSVRDRGYEQYF
TRBD2,TRBJ2-7,TRBV5-1,.,14,TGCGCCAGCAGCCCGGCTAGCGGGAGGAACGAGCAGTACTTC,CASSPASGRNEQYF
TRBD1,TRBJ2-7,TRBV7-8,few,15,TGTGCCAGCAGAAAAACACAGGGGCCGTCTTACGAGCAGTACTTC,CASRKTQGPSYEQYF
TRBD2,TRBJ2-5,TRBV6-5,.,16,TGTGCCAGCAGTTACGGGACTAGCCGGGCTGCGGAGACCCAGTACTTC,CASSYGTSRAAETQYF
.,TRBJ1-5,TRBV10-3,.,14,TGTGCCATCAGTGAAACGATTAATAGTCAGCCCCAGCATTTT,CAISETINSQPQHF
TRBD1,TRBJ1-2,TRBV4-1,.,16,TGCGCCAGCAGCCAAGAAAGCGGGCAGGGGGCTGGTGGCTACACCTTC,CASSQESGQGAGGYTF
.,TRBJ2-2,TRBV30,.,14,TGTGCCTGGAGTTCGGACAAGAACACCGGGGAGCTGTTTTTT,CAWSSDKNTGELFF
.,TRBJ1-5,TRBV12-5,.,13,TGTGCTAGTGGGTCAGGGGTGAGTCAGCCCCAGCATTTT,CASGSGVSQPQHF
TRBD2,TRBJ2-7,TRBV9,.,15,TGTGCCAGCAGCGTAGGGGGGGAGGGATCCTACGAGCAGTACTTC,CASSVGGEGSYEQYF